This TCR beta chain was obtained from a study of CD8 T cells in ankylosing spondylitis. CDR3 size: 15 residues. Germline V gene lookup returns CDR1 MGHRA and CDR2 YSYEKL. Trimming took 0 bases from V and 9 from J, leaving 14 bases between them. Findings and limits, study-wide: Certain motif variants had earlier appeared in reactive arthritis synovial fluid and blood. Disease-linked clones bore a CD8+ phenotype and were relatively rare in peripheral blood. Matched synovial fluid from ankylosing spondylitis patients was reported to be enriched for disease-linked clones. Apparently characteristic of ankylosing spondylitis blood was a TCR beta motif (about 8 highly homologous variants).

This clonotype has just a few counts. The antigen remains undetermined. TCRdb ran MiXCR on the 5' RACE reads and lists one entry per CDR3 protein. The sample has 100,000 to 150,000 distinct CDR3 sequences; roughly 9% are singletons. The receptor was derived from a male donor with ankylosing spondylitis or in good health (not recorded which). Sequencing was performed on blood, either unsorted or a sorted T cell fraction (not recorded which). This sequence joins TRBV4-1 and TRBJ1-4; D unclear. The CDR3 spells CASSQDLGFNQKLFF. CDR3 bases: TGCGCCAGCAGCCAAGATCTAGGGTTTAACCAAAAACTGTTTTTT.